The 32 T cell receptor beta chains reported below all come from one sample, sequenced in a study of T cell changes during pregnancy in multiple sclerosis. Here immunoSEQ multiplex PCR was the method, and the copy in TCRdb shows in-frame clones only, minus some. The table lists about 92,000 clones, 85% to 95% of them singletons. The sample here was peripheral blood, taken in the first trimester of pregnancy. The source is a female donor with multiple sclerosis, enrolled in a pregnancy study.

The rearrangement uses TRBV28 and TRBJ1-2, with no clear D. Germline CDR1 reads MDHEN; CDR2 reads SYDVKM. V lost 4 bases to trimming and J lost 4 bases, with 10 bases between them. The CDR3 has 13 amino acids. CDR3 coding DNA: TGTGCCAGCAGTTCGGACTTAGCCTATGGCTACACCTTC. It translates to CASSSDLAYGYTF.

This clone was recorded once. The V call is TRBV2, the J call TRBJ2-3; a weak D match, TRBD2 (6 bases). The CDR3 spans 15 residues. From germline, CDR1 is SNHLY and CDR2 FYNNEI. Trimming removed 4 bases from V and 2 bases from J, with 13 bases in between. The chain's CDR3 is CASSAFAGNTDTQYF. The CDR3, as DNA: TGTGCCAGCAGTGCCTTCGCGGGAAACACAGATACGCAGTATTTT.

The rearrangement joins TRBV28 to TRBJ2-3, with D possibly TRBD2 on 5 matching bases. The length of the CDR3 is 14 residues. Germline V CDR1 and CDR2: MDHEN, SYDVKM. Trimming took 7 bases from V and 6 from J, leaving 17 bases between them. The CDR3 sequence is CASTLGLAPDTQYF. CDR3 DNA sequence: TGTGCCAGCACCTTGGGTCTAGCCCCCGATACGCAGTATTTT.

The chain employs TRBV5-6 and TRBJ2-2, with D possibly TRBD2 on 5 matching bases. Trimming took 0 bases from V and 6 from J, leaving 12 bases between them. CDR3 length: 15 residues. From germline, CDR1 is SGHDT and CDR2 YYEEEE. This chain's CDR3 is CASSLVGVFSGELFF. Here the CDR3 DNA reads TGTGCCAGCAGCTTGGTGGGAGTGTTTTCCGGGGAGCTGTTTTTT.

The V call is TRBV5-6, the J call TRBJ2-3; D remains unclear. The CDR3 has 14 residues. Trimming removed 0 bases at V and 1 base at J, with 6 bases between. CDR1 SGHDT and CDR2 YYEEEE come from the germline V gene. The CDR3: CASSLGARTDTQYF. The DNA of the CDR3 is TGTGCCAGCAGCTTGGGAGCCCGCACAGATACGCAGTATTTT.

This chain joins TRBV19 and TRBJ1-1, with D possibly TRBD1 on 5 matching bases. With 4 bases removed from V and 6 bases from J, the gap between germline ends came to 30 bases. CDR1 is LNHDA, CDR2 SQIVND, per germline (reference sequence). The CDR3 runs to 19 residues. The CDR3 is CASSKGDRWSGGRRAEAFF. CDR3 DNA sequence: TGTGCCAGTAGTAAGGGAGATCGGTGGTCCGGGGGAAGAAGAGCTGAAGCTTTCTTT.

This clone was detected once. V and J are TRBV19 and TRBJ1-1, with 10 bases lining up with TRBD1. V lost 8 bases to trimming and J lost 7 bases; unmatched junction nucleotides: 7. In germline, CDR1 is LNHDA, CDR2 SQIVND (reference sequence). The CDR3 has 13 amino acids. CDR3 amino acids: CASEDRGSFEAFF. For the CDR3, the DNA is TGTGCCAGTGAGGACAGGGGGTCCTTTGAAGCTTTCTTT.

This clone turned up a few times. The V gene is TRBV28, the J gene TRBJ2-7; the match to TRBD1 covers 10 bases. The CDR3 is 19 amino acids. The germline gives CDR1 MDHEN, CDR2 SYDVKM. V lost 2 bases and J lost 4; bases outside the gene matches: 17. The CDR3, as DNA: TGTGCCAGCAGTTTACCCCAGGGACAGGGGATCCTCACTAGATACGAGCAGTACTTC. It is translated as CASSLPQGQGILTRYEQYF.

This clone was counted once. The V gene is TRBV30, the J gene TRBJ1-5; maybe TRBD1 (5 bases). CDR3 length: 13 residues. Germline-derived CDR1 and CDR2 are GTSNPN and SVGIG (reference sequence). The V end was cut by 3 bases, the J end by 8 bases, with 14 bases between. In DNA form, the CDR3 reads TGTGCCTGGAGCCGACAGCAATCGGAGCCCCAGCATTTT. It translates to CAWSRQQSEPQHF.

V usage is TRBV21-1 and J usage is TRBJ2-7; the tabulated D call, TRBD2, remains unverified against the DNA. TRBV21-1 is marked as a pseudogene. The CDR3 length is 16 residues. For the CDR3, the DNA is TGTGCCAGCAGCTCCAGCGAGGTAGCGGCATCCTACGAGCAGTACTTC. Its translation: CASSSSEVAASYEQYF.

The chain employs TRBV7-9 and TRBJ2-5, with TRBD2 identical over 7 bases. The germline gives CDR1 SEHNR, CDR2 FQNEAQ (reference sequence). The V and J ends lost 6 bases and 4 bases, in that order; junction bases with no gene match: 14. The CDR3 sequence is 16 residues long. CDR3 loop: CASRPRLAVGGETQYF. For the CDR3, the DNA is TGTGCCAGCAGGCCGAGACTAGCTGTTGGGGGAGAGACCCAGTACTTC.

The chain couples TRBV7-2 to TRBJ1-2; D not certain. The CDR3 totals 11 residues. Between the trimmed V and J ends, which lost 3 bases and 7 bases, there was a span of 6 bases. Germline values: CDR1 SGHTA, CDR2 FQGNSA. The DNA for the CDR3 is TGTGCCAGCAGCTTCTCCCGTGGCTACACCTTC. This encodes CASSFSRGYTF.

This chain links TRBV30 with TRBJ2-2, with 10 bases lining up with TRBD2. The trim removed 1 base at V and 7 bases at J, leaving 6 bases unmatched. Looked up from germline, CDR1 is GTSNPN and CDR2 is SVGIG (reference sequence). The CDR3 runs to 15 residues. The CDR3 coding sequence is TGTGCCTGGAGTGACCAAGGACTAGCGGTCGGGGAGCTGTTTTTT. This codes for CAWSDQGLAVGELFF.

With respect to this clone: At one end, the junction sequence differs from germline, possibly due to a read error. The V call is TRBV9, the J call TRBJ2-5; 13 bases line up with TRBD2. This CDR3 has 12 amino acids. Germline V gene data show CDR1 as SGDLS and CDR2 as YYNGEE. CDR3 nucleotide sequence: TGTGCCAGCAGCGAGGGGACTAGCGGGAAAGACTTC. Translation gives CASSEGTSGKDF.

The CDR3 region has the DNA TGTGCCAGCCAAGTACAGAGACCCTACGAGCAGTACTTC. Protein: CASQVQRPYEQYF. The chain has TRBV28 and TRBJ2-7; unclear D gene. The ends were cut back, 8 bases at V and 2 bases at J, with 13 bases in the middle. CDR3 length: 13 residues. The germline V gene has CDR1 MDHEN and CDR2 SYDVKM.

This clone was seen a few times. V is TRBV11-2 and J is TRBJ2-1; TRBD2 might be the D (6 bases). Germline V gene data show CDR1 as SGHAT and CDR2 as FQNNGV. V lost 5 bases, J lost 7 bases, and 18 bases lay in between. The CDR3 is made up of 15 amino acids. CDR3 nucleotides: TGTGCCAGCAGCCCTCGGGACTTTGGGGGGAATGAGCAGTTCTTC. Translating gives CASSPRDFGGNEQFF.

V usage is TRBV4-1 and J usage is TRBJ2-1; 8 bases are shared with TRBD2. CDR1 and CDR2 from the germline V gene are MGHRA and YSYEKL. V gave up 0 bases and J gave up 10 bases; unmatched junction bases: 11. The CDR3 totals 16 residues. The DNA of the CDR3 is TGCGCCAGCAGCCAAGATGGTCCAGCGGGAGTCAGGGAGCAGTTCTTC. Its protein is CASSQDGPAGVREQFF.

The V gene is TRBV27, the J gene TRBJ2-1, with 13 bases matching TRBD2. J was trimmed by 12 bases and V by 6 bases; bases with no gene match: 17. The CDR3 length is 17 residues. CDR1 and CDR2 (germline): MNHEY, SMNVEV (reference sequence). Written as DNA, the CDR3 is TGTGCCAGCAGCTTACTCTATGGACTAGCGGGAGTGTTAGCGCAGTTCTTC. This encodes CASSLLYGLAGVLAQFF.

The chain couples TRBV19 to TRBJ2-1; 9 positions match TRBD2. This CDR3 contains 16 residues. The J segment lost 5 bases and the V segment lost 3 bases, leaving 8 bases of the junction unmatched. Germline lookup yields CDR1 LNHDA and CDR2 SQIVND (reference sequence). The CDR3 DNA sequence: TGTGCCAGTAGTATTTCCGGGACTAGCACGAACAATGAGCAGTTCTTC. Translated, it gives CASSISGTSTNNEQFF.

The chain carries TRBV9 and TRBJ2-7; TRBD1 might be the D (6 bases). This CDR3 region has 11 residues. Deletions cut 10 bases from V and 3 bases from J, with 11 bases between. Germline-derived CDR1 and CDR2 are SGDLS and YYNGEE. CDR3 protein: CASGTFYEQYF. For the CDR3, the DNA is TGTGCCTCAGGGACATTCTACGAGCAGTACTTC.

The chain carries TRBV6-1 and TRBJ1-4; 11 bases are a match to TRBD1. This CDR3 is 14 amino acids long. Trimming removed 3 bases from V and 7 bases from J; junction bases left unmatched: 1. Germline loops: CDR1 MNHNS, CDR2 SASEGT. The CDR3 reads CASSDGTGGEKLFF. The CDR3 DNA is TGTGCCAGCAGTGATGGGACAGGGGGTGAAAAACTGTTTTTT.

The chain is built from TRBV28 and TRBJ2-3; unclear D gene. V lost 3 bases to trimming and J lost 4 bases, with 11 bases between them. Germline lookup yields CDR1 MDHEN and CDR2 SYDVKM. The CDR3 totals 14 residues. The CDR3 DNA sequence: TGTGCCAGCAGTTTCTCGGGTGGCGCAGATACGCAGTATTTT. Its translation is CASSFSGGADTQYF. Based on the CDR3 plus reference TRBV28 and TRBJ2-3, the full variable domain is DVKVTQSSRYLVKRTGEKVFLECVQDMDHENMFWYRQDPGLGLRLIYFSYDVKMKEKGDIPEGYSVSREKKERFSLILESASTNQTSMYLCASSFSGGADTQYFGPGTRLTVL.

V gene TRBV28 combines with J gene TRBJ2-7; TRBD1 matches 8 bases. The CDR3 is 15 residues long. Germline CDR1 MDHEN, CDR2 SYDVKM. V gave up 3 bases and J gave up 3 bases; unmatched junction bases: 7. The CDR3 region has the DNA TGTGCCAGCAGTTTCGACAGGGGATTAGGCTACGAGCAGTACTTC. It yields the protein CASSFDRGLGYEQYF.

CDR3 coding DNA: TGTGCCAGCAGCTTATCACAGACAAAATCGAACACTGAAGCTTTCTTT. It yields the protein CASSLSQTKSNTEAFF. V is TRBV11-2 and J is TRBJ1-1, with unresolved D. Germline loops: CDR1 SGHAT, CDR2 FQNNGV. Trimming shortened V by 2 bases and J by 1 base, and 14 bases separated the two germline ends. The CDR3 has 16 residues.

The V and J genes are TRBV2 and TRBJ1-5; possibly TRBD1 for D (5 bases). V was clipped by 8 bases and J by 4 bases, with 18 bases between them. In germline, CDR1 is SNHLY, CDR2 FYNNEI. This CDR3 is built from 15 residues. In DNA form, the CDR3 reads TGTGCCAGCCAGGCAGGGCCTCAACTTAATCAGCCCCAGCATTTT. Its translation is CASQAGPQLNQPQHF.

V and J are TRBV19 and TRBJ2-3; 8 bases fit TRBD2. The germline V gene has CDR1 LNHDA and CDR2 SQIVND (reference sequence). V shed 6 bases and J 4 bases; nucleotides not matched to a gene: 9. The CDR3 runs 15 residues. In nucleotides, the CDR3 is TGTGCCAGTAGGACATTGTCGGGAGGGGCAGATACGCAGTATTTT. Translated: CASRTLSGGADTQYF.

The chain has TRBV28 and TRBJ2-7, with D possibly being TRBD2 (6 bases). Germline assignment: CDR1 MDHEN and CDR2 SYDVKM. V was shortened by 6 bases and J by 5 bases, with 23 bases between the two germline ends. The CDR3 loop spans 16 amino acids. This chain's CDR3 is CASSATAGRPQHEQYF. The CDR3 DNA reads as TGTGCCAGCAGCGCGACGGCGGGACGACCCCAACACGAGCAGTACTTC. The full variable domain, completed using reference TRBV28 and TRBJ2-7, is DVKVTQSSRYLVKRTGEKVFLECVQDMDHENMFWYRQDPGLGLRLIYFSYDVKMKEKGDIPEGYSVSREKKERFSLILESASTNQTSMYLCASSATAGRPQHEQYFGPGTRLTVT.

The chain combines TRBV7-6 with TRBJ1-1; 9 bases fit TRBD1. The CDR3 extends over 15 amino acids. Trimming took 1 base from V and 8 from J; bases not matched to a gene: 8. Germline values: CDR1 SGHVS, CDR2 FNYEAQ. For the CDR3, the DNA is TGTGCCAGCAGCTTAGTCCCGGGACAGGGCACCGAAGCTTTCTTT. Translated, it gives CASSLVPGQGTEAFF.

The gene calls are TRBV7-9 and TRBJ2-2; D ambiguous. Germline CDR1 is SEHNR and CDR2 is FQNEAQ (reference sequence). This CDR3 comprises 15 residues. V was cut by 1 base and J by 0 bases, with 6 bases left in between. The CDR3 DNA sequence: TGTGCCAGCAGCTTAGGAGGAACGAACACCGGGGAGCTGTTTTTT. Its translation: CASSLGGTNTGELFF.

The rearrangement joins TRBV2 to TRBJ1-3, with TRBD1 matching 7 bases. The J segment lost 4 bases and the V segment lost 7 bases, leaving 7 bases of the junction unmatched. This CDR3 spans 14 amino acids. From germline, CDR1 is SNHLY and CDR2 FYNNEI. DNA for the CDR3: TGTGCCAGCACCCCAGGGGGAGGAGGAAACACCATATATTTT. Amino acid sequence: CASTPGGGGNTIYF.

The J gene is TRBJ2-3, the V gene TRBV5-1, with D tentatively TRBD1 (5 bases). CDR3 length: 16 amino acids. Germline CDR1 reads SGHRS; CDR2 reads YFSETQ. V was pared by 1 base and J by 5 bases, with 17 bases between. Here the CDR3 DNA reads TGCGCCAGCAGCTTGTTAATAATTGGGGCTCGAGATACGCAGTATTTT. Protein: CASSLLIIGARDTQYF.

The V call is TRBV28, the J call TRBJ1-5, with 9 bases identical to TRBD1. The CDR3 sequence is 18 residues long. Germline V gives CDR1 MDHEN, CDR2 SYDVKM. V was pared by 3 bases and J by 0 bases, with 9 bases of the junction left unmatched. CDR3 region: CASSLVQQGADSNQPQHF. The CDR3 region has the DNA TGTGCCAGCAGTTTGGTCCAACAGGGGGCGGATAGCAATCAGCCCCAGCATTTT. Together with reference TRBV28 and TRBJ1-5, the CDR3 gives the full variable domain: DVKVTQSSRYLVKRTGEKVFLECVQDMDHENMFWYRQDPGLGLRLIYFSYDVKMKEKGDIPEGYSVSREKKERFSLILESASTNQTSMYLCASSLVQQGADSNQPQHFGDGTRLSIL.